This TCR beta chain was sequenced during a study of OX40 agonist ivuxolimab in advanced cancers. Produced via immunoSEQ multiplex PCR; TCRdb's table is partial and in-frame only. Among more than 45,000 clones listed, around 80% were seen once. This CDR3 spans 15 amino acids. CDR1 is SGHNT and CDR2 is YYREEE in the germline V gene (reference sequence). V was pared by 0 bases and J by 4 bases, with 4 bases of the junction left unmatched. Study results and caveats: At 0.1-3.0 mg/kg, partial responders had clonal expansion among the lowest observed.

The timepoints at which blood was sampled were baseline, cycle 4 day 1, and cycle 7 day 1. In its sample, this clone was seen once. Antigen: not known. The sequenced sample was CD4+ or CD8+ T cells sorted from blood, obtained in a trial of the OX40 agonist ivuxolimab. The V call is TRBV5-4, the J call TRBJ2-1; 7 bases align to TRBD1. The receptor's source is an adult with an advanced solid tumor such as melanoma, head and neck, liver or kidney cancer. DNA of the CDR3: TGTGCCAGCAGCTTGGATCCGGGACAGTACAATGAGCAGTTCTTC. Amino acids: CASSLDPGQYNEQFF.